These 26 T cell receptor beta chains were sequenced from one sample in a study of a mutant IDH1 vaccine in newly diagnosed glioma. Sequencing used immunoSEQ multiplex PCR; TCRdb keeps in-frame clones, though not all of them. Of 68,000 or so clones in the sample, 75% to 85% were seen once. Time point defined: baseline, week 1 (first vaccination visit). As for treatment: pre-vaccination baseline after standard-of-care therapy. Sequenced here: PBMCs, sampled from a glioma patient treated with radiotherapy, temozolomide or both. All receptors come from a man aged 45-60 years with glioma.

The chain carries TRBV5-1 and TRBJ2-1, with no clear D. V gave up 0 bases and J gave up 12 bases, with 10 bases separating them. This CDR3 spans 12 amino acids. The germline V gene has CDR1 SGHRS and CDR2 YFSETQ. In DNA form, the CDR3 reads TGCGCCAGCAGCTTGGCCAAGGGCGTGCAGTTCTTC. Encoded protein: CASSLAKGVQFF.

CDR3 sequence: CASSLAPGVRNTEAFF. In DNA form, the CDR3 reads TGTGCCAGCAGCTTGGCCCCAGGGGTGAGGAACACTGAAGCTTTCTTT. This chain joins TRBV5-4 and TRBJ1-1, with TRBD1 as a possible D gene (6 bases). This CDR3 has 16 amino acids. V lost 0 bases, J lost 1 base, and 13 bases lay in between. Per the germline V gene, CDR1 is SGHNT and CDR2 is YYREEE (reference sequence).

The chain has TRBV9 and TRBJ2-7; 7 bases align to TRBD2. Unmatched junction bases numbered 5, after V lost 2 bases and J lost 0 bases. The CDR3 is 15 amino acids. The germline gives CDR1 SGDLS, CDR2 YYNGEE. The CDR3 sequence is CASSVGTIGSYEQYF. The CDR3 coding sequence is TGTGCCAGCAGCGTCGGGACTATCGGCTCCTACGAGCAGTACTTC. Supplemented by reference TRBV9 and TRBJ2-7, the full variable domain reads DSGVTQTPKHLITATGQRVTLRCSPRSGDLSVYWYQQSLDQGLQFLIQYYNGEERAKGNILERFSAQQFPDLHSELNLSSLELGDSALYFCASSVGTIGSYEQYFGPGTRLTVT.

This clone was detected only a few times. The V call is TRBV19, the J call TRBJ2-7, with a possible D match to TRBD2 (6 bases). The V gene's germline CDR1 is LNHDA and CDR2 SQIVND (reference sequence). The CDR3 runs 13 residues. V was trimmed by 4 bases and J by 4 bases, leaving 11 bases between them. The DNA of the CDR3 is TGTGCCAGTAGTAGGAGGGGCACGTACGAGCAGTACTTC. Amino acid sequence: CASSRRGTYEQYF.

This chain joins TRBV5-4 and TRBJ2-1; 8 bases match TRBD1. This CDR3 has 15 residues. V lost 0 bases and J lost 3; bases outside the gene matches: 2. Germline V gene lookup returns CDR1 SGHNT and CDR2 YYREEE (reference sequence). The CDR3 coding sequence is TGTGCCAGCAGCTTGGGGGGACAGGTCTACAATGAGCAGTTCTTC. Translation gives CASSLGGQVYNEQFF.

The V and J genes are TRBV5-4 and TRBJ2-2; D ambiguous. There are 15 residues in the CDR3. Germline V gives CDR1 SGHNT, CDR2 YYREEE (reference sequence). With 0 bases removed from V and 3 bases from J, the gap between germline ends came to 9 bases. For the CDR3, the DNA is TGTGCCAGCAGCTTGGCCAGGAGTGACACCGGGGAGCTGTTTTTT. Translating gives CASSLARSDTGELFF.

Only a few counts were recorded for this clone. The chain links TRBV7-3 to TRBJ1-1; 10 bases line up with TRBD1. CDR1 is SGHTA, CDR2 FQGTGA, per germline. The CDR3 extends over 17 amino acids. With V trimmed by 4 bases and J by 5 bases, 13 bases remained unmatched. The CDR3 is CASSSYGTGVEGTEAFF. The DNA of the CDR3 is TGTGCCAGCAGCTCCTACGGGACAGGGGTTGAGGGGACTGAAGCTTTCTTT.

The chain combines TRBV9 with TRBJ2-1, with TRBD2 matching 10 bases. The CDR3 is made up of 16 amino acids. Germline assignment: CDR1 SGDLS and CDR2 YYNGEE. With V trimmed by 0 bases and J by 7 bases, 7 bases remained unmatched. The CDR3 spells CASSVVSGGPGNEQFF. CDR3 DNA sequence: TGTGCCAGCAGCGTAGTTAGCGGGGGGCCGGGGAATGAGCAGTTCTTC.

CDR3 in amino acids: CASSIGRGMTYYGYTF. In DNA, the CDR3 is TGTGCCAGTAGTATTGGCAGGGGAATGACATACTATGGCTACACCTTC. J is TRBJ1-2 and V is TRBV19, with a weak D call TRBD1 (6 bases). CDR3 length: 16 residues. V lost 3 bases, J lost 3 bases, and 17 bases lay in between. CDR1 is LNHDA and CDR2 is SQIVND in the germline V gene (reference sequence).

The chain uses TRBV18 and TRBJ1-1, with D hard to call. This CDR3 spans 13 amino acids. V was pared by 2 bases and J by 9 bases, with 13 bases between. In germline, CDR1 is KGHSH, CDR2 LQKENI. The chain's CDR3 is CASSPRGDEKAFF. CDR3 sequence (DNA): TGTGCCAGCTCACCAAGAGGAGACGAGAAAGCTTTCTTT.

This chain uses TRBV6-5 with TRBJ1-6; a weak D match, TRBD1 (5 bases). Trimming removed 1 base from V and 9 bases from J, with 13 bases in between. The CDR3 extends over 15 amino acids. Per the germline V gene, CDR1 is MNHEY and CDR2 is SVGAGI. The CDR3 sequence is CASSYFGGRGSPLHF. The DNA for the CDR3 is TGTGCCAGCAGTTACTTCGGAGGTAGGGGTTCACCCCTCCACTTT.

The CDR3 region has the DNA TGTGCCAGCAGTTCTCCGGTGGAGGCCTACGAGCAGTACTTC. It specifies CASSSPVEAYEQYF. The chain couples TRBV6-6 to TRBJ2-7, with D possibly TRBD2 on 5 matching bases. CDR1 and CDR2 (germline): MNHNY, SVGAGI (reference sequence). The CDR3 has 14 amino acids. V lost 4 bases to trimming and J lost 2 bases, with 12 bases between them.

The V gene is TRBV5-1, the J gene TRBJ1-1, with D perhaps TRBD1 (6 bases). Trimming removed 3 bases from V and 5 bases from J, with 17 bases in between. Germline CDR1 and CDR2: SGHRS and YFSETQ. The CDR3 is made up of 15 amino acids. CDR3 sequence (DNA): TGCGCCAGCAGCTCGACGCAGGGGAGTTATACTGAAGCTTTCTTT. Translated: CASSSTQGSYTEAFF.

The chain employs TRBV10-3 and TRBJ1-4; a possible D gene is TRBD1 (5 bases). Germline values: CDR1 ENHRY, CDR2 SYGVKD. This CDR3 is 15 amino acids long. Trimming removed 4 bases at V and 0 bases at J, with 9 bases between. CDR3 loop: CAISGGMATNEKLFF. In nucleotides, the CDR3 is TGTGCCATCAGTGGGGGGATGGCAACTAATGAAAAACTGTTTTTT.

The V gene is TRBV2, the J gene TRBJ1-1; 8 nucleotides align to TRBD1. Trimming cost V 7 bases and J 1 base; bases outside gene matches: 2. CDR3 length: 13 amino acids. The V gene's germline CDR1 is SNHLY and CDR2 FYNNEI. The CDR3 is CASNGQGNTEAFF. The CDR3 nucleotides read TGTGCCAGCAACGGACAGGGGAACACTGAAGCTTTCTTT.

The rearrangement joins TRBV2 to TRBJ2-1, with D unclear. Trimming cost V 8 bases and J 5 bases, with 13 bases left between them. Germline V gives CDR1 SNHLY, CDR2 FYNNEI. The CDR3 totals 13 residues. The CDR3 loop is CASGEYRNNEQFF. The CDR3 nucleotides are TGTGCCAGCGGGGAATACCGGAACAATGAGCAGTTCTTC. Using reference TRBV2 and TRBJ2-1 for the parts outside the CDR3, the full variable domain is EPEVTQTPSHQVTQMGQEVILRCVPISNHLYFYWYRQILGQKVEFLVSFYNNEISEKSEIFDDQFSVERPDGSNFTLKIRSTKLEDSAMYFCASGEYRNNEQFFGPGTRLTVL.

The chain is built from TRBV7-2 and TRBJ2-1, with D possibly being TRBD2 (5 bases). Trimming left V 5 bases short and J 7 bases short, with 15 bases between. The germline gives CDR1 SGHTA, CDR2 FQGNSA. The CDR3 is 14 amino acids. This CDR3 is CASSRVGRSNEQFF. The CDR3 DNA reads as TGTGCCAGCAGCCGGGTTGGGAGATCTAATGAGCAGTTCTTC.

The rearrangement joins TRBV6-5 to TRBJ1-2; D is perhaps TRBD1 (5 bases). CDR1 and CDR2 (germline): MNHEY, SVGAGI. Deletions cut 4 bases from V and 10 bases from J, with 19 bases between. The CDR3 totals 14 residues. In DNA form, the CDR3 reads TGTGCCAGCAGTTTGGGCAGGTCGGGACTTCTCTACACCTTC. It encodes CASSLGRSGLLYTF.

J is TRBJ2-6 and V is TRBV30; no clear D gene. CDR1 and CDR2 (germline): GTSNPN, SVGIG (reference sequence). Trimming took off 1 base at V and 0 bases at J, with 10 bases between the two ends. The CDR3 is 16 amino acids. The CDR3 region has the DNA TGTGCCTGGAGTGATCCCGACTTCTCTGGGGCCAACGTCCTGACTTTC. As protein: CAWSDPDFSGANVLTF.

The chain employs TRBV7-3 and TRBJ2-5; TRBD2 matches 9 bases. CDR1 and CDR2 from the germline V gene are SGHTA and FQGTGA. J lost 1 base, V lost 1 base, and 7 bases had no gene match. The CDR3 runs 17 residues. This chain's CDR3 is CASSLNPGSGGQETQYF. For the CDR3, the DNA is TGTGCCAGCAGCTTAAATCCCGGTAGCGGGGGCCAAGAGACCCAGTACTTC. The entire variable domain, with the rest obtained from reference TRBV7-3 and TRBJ2-5, is as follows: GAGVSQTPSNKVTEKGKYVELRCDPISGHTALYWYRQSLGQGPEFLIYFQGTGAADDSGLPNDRFFAVRPEGSVSTLKIQRTERGDSAVYLCASSLNPGSGGQETQYFGPGTRLLVL.

V and J are TRBV4-1 and TRBJ2-5; 8 bases align to TRBD2. Germline V gives CDR1 MGHRA, CDR2 YSYEKL. The CDR3 is 16 amino acids. V lost 1 base and J lost 4; bases outside the gene matches: 8. CDR3 amino acids: CASSQGVGGAGETQYF. CDR3 DNA: TGCGCCAGCAGCCAAGGTGTCGGGGGGGCAGGAGAGACCCAGTACTTC.

The chain combines TRBV7-2 with TRBJ2-7; D unclear. Trimming left V 1 base short and J 2 bases short, with 9 bases between. The germline V gene encodes CDR1 SGHTA and CDR2 FQGNSA. CDR3 length: 14 residues. The CDR3 DNA is TGTGCCAGCAGCTTAGATCCCCTAACCTACGAGCAGTACTTC. Amino acids: CASSLDPLTYEQYF.

The chain employs TRBV29-1 and TRBJ2-5; 8 nucleotides agree with TRBD1. The CDR3 contains 15 residues. CDR1 and CDR2 from the germline V gene are SQVTM and ANQGSEA. With V trimmed by 6 bases and J by 0 bases, 9 bases remained unmatched. The CDR3 protein is CSVAGTGAYQETQYF. The CDR3 DNA follows: TGCAGCGTCGCGGGGACAGGCGCGTACCAAGAGACCCAGTACTTC.

The rearrangement links TRBV6-5 to TRBJ1-5, with TRBD1 matching over 7 bases. The CDR3 is 13 residues long. V trimming: 6 bases; J trimming: 5 bases; junction bases outside the gene matches: 4. CDR1 and CDR2 from the germline V gene are MNHEY and SVGAGI. CDR3 coding DNA: TGTGCCAGCAGCGGGACAGCTCATCAGCCCCAGCATTTT. The encoded protein is CASSGTAHQPQHF.

This chain links TRBV9 with TRBJ2-7; TRBD2 matches at 12 bases. The CDR3 consists of 16 residues. Germline V gene data show CDR1 as SGDLS and CDR2 as YYNGEE. J lost 7 bases, V lost 4 bases, and 12 bases had no gene match. This CDR3 is CASSLRTSGTPEEQYF. CDR3 sequence (DNA): TGTGCCAGCAGCCTCCGGACTAGCGGGACCCCCGAGGAGCAGTACTTC.

In regard to this clone: Other DNA variants within this sample encode the same CDR3. The chain joins TRBV7-2 to TRBJ2-1; no reliable D call. V lost 1 base to trimming and J lost 3 bases, with 10 bases between them. Germline V gene lookup returns CDR1 SGHTA and CDR2 FQGNSA. The CDR3 is 15 amino acids. The CDR3 sequence is CASSLGGRSYNEQFF. CDR3 nucleotide sequence: TGTGCCAGCAGCTTAGGGGGAAGGAGCTACAATGAGCAGTTCTTC. The full variable domain, in which reference TRBV7-2 and TRBJ2-1 provide the parts outside the CDR3, is GAGVSQSPSNKVTEKGKDVELRCDPISGHTALYWYRQSLGQGLEFLIYFQGNSAPDKSGLPSDRFSAERTGGSVSTLTIQRTQQEDSAVYLCASSLGGRSYNEQFFGPGTRLTVL.